The entry below describes one T cell receptor (beta chain). The method was immunoSEQ multiplex PCR; TCRdb's version includes in-frame clones alone and lacks a portion of them. Of 2,500 to 3,500 clones in the sample, approximately 88% are singletons; the top ten hold roughly 4.5%. These data come from a study of radiotherapy plus CTLA-4 blockade in lung cancer. CDR3 size: 16 residues. Per germline, CDR1 LNHDA and CDR2 SQIVND (reference sequence). Between the trimmed V and J ends, which lost 3 bases and 0 bases, there was a span of 9 bases. The chain uses TRBV19 and TRBJ2-6; D might be TRBD2 (5 bases). This receptor was taken from a human donor with non-small cell lung cancer that progressed on radiotherapy plus ipilimumab. Sequences were derived from tumor tissue, sampled from a patient treated with radiotherapy plus ipilimumab. The CDR3 nucleotides are TGTGCCAGTAGTATCTATCGGGGCTCTGGGGCCAACGTCCTGACTTTC. It yields the protein CASSIYRGSGANVLTF.